This T cell receptor (beta chain) was sequenced during a study of HIV-infected patients and healthy controls. Broader study findings: Comparisons were complicated because patients and controls had unequal numbers of distinct sequences. MAIT alpha-chain CDR3s were frequent in healthy controls, depleted in HIV+.

Within the sample, this clonotype is medium-sized. What it binds is not known. Germline values: CDR1 SQVTM, CDR2 ANQGSEA. The CDR3 sequence is 19 residues long. J was trimmed by 0 bases and V by 4 bases; bases with no gene match: 12. All unsorted peripheral T cells were captured because whole blood was used without fractionation. Reverse transcription used around 480 ng RNA and constant-region primers for alpha and beta. Using multiplexing indices, alpha and beta chain libraries were generated apart by chain-specific third strand synthesis. The cDNA received a 5' RACE adapter containing a random hexamer plus an SP2 sequencing primer site. A 12-nucleotide barcode per molecule came from two concatenated random hexamers added pre-amplification. TCRdb analysed the 5' RACE reads with MiXCR anew, one entry per CDR3 protein. The sample shows 15,000 to 20,000 distinct CDR3 sequences, around 5.5% of them seen only once.

Sequencing was performed on blood. The receptor's source is an adult in good health. J is TRBJ2-1 and V is TRBV29-1; 13 nucleotides line up with TRBD2. In nucleotides, the CDR3 is TGCAGCGTTGCCGCCCGACTAGCGGGGGGTCCGAGCTCCTACAATGAGCAGTTCTTC. It yields the protein CSVAARLAGGPSSYNEQFF.